This passage covers 18 T cell receptor beta chains from one sample sequenced in a study of CD4 T cells in relation to SARS-CoV-2 and coronaviruses. Clones were sequenced by immunoSEQ multiplex PCR, and TCRdb holds only the in-frame ones, with some missing. The repertoire includes 55,000 to 75,000 clones, around 87% of them detected once, and 1.6% sits in the top ten. Unexposed donor CD4+ T cells date from about 2011-2018, before the COVID-19 pandemic. Sequencing used memory CD4+ T cells from PBMCs. All receptors come from a human donor in good health.

This chain links TRBV10-2 with TRBJ2-7, with D perhaps matching TRBD1 or TRBD2 (5 bases each). Germline lookup yields CDR1 WSHSY and CDR2 SAAADI. V gave up 3 bases and J gave up 2 bases, with 11 bases separating them. The CDR3 has 14 amino acids. CDR3 loop: CASSETGTTYEQYF. CDR3 in DNA: TGCGCCAGCAGTGAAACCGGGACCACCTACGAGCAGTACTTC.

The chain combines TRBV18 with TRBJ2-1; 9 nucleotides align to TRBD1. CDR1 is KGHSH, CDR2 LQKENI, per germline. V was clipped by 5 bases and J by 6 bases; unmatched bases: 11. The CDR3 spans 16 residues. CDR3 bases: TGTGCCAGCTCAGCCAAGTACAGGGGGCTGGGCAATGAGCAGTTCTTC. Translating it yields CASSAKYRGLGNEQFF.

The chain combines TRBV3-1 (or the pseudogene TRBV3-2) with TRBJ1-2, with 9 positions matching TRBD1. This CDR3 spans 15 amino acids. Germline CDR1 LGHDT, CDR2 YNNKEL (reference sequence). After removal of 4 bases from V and 8 bases from J, the junction contained 11 bases not matched to a gene. CDR3 nucleotide sequence: TGTGCCAGCAGCCCAGGTTCGGGACAGGGTCTCGGCTACACCTTC. Protein sequence: CASSPGSGQGLGYTF.

V gene TRBV6-2 or TRBV6-3 combines with J gene TRBJ2-7; D is unclear. Germline CDR1 MNHEY, CDR2 SVGEGT. CDR3 length: 15 amino acids. V was pared by 1 base and J by 0 bases, with 10 bases between. The chain's CDR3 is CASSYFSGFSYEQYF. For the CDR3, the DNA is TGTGCCAGCAGTTACTTCTCCGGGTTCTCCTACGAGCAGTACTTC.

The chain employs TRBV7-3 and TRBJ1-6; no definite D call. Trimming took 8 bases from V and 2 from J, leaving 10 bases between them. The CDR3 covers 14 residues. Germline values: CDR1 SGHTA, CDR2 FQGTGA. CDR3 amino acids: CASGEGTYNSPLHF. Written as DNA, the CDR3 is TGTGCCAGCGGCGAGGGAACCTATAATTCACCCCTCCACTTT.

The V gene is TRBV28, the J gene TRBJ1-1; TRBD1 agrees at 8 bases. V dropped 5 bases and J dropped 1; count of bases not matched to a gene: 3. Per the germline V gene, CDR1 is MDHEN and CDR2 is SYDVKM. The CDR3 covers 14 residues. This chain's CDR3 is CASSRTGQNTEAFF. CDR3 sequence (DNA): TGTGCCAGCAGTCGGACAGGGCAGAACACTGAAGCTTTCTTT.

The chain uses TRBV9 and TRBJ2-3, with D perhaps TRBD2 (6 bases). The germline CDR1 and CDR2 sequences are SGDLS and YYNGEE. V was cut by 0 bases and J by 5 bases, with 10 bases left in between. The CDR3 sequence is 14 residues long. CDR3 region: CASSVVGSGDTQYF. For the CDR3, the DNA is TGTGCCAGCAGCGTAGTGGGTAGCGGAGATACGCAGTATTTT. Full variable domain (rest looked up from reference TRBV9 and TRBJ2-3): DSGVTQTPKHLITATGQRVTLRCSPRSGDLSVYWYQQSLDQGLQFLIQYYNGEERAKGNILERFSAQQFPDLHSELNLSSLELGDSALYFCASSVVGSGDTQYFGPGTRLTVL.

The count of this clone is one. The chain employs TRBV11-2 and TRBJ2-7; 10 bases align to TRBD1. The V gene end was trimmed by 2 bases and the J gene end by 0 bases; junction bases not matched to a gene: 13. The CDR3 contains 19 residues. From germline, CDR1 is SGHAT and CDR2 FQNNGV. This CDR3 is CASSLLPIRTGGYSYEQYF. The CDR3 bases are TGTGCCAGCAGCTTACTCCCGATACGGACAGGGGGGTACTCCTACGAGCAGTACTTC. The full variable domain, with the rest looked up from reference TRBV11-2 and TRBJ2-7, is EAGVAQSPRYKIIEKRQSVAFWCNPISGHATLYWYQQILGQGPKLLIQFQNNGVVDDSQLPKDRFSAERLKGVDSTLKIQPAKLEDSAVYLCASSLLPIRTGGYSYEQYFGPGTRLTVT.

This clone has more than one count but fewer than ten. This chain joins TRBV6-5 and TRBJ1-5; 10 nucleotides match TRBD1. The germline CDR1 and CDR2 sequences are MNHEY and SVGAGI. This CDR3 region has 14 residues. After removal of 8 bases from V and 6 bases from J, the junction contained 7 bases not matched to a gene. The CDR3 here is CASSRTGGTQPQHF. CDR3 coding DNA: TGTGCCAGCTCAAGGACAGGGGGGACTCAGCCCCAGCATTTT.

V and J are TRBV28 and TRBJ2-7, with 10 nucleotides matching TRBD1. The CDR3 spans 15 residues. J gave up 4 bases and V 5 bases, and 8 bases lay outside the gene matches. Germline V lookup: CDR1 MDHEN, CDR2 SYDVKM. Here the CDR3 reads CASSPTGGKRYEQYF. CDR3 DNA: TGTGCCAGCAGTCCGACAGGGGGCAAGAGGTACGAGCAGTACTTC.

The gene calls are TRBV27 and TRBJ1-3; D is perhaps TRBD1 (6 bases). CDR3 size: 15 residues. V was pared by 5 bases and J by 0 bases, with 11 bases between. Germline V CDR1 and CDR2: MNHEY, SMNVEV (reference sequence). The CDR3: CASSITGISGNTIYF. CDR3 in DNA: TGTGCCAGCAGTATCACAGGGATCTCTGGAAACACCATATATTTT.

With regard to this clone: Other DNA sequences in this specimen translate into the identical CDR3. V gene TRBV10-3 combines with J gene TRBJ1-1; 7 positions match TRBD1. Germline CDR1 reads ENHRY; CDR2 reads SYGVKD. Losses at the gene ends were 0 bases for V and 5 bases for J; bases not matched to a gene: 3. The CDR3 length is 14 residues. CDR3 in DNA: TGTGCCATCAGTGAGTCTAGGGGGCAAACTGAAGCTTTCTTT. This sequence encodes CAISESRGQTEAFF.

The chain combines TRBV10-3 with TRBJ2-7, with 9 bases lining up with TRBD2. This CDR3 has 13 amino acids. CDR1 is ENHRY, CDR2 SYGVKD, per germline. The V segment lost 10 bases and the J segment 2 bases; nucleotides outside the gene matches: 6. The CDR3 sequence is CATVASGAYEQYF. CDR3 bases: TGTGCCACAGTCGCTAGCGGGGCCTACGAGCAGTACTTC.

In this sample, this clone turned up a few times. This chain uses TRBV12-3 or TRBV12-4 with TRBJ1-5; D is undetermined. CDR3 size: 13 residues. V was cut by 5 bases and J by 4 bases, with 9 bases left in between. This CDR3 is CASSPRGNQPQHF. CDR3 DNA sequence: TGTGCCAGCAGTCCGCGAGGGAATCAGCCCCAGCATTTT.

This rearrangement joins TRBV27 to TRBJ2-7, with D possibly matching TRBD1 (5 bases). Germline V CDR1 and CDR2: MNHEY, SMNVEV (reference sequence). The V end was cut by 2 bases, the J end by 5 bases, with 13 bases between. The CDR3 has 14 residues. CDR3 sequence reads: CASSLIDSKDEQYF. CDR3 DNA: TGTGCCAGCAGTTTAATAGACAGTAAGGACGAGCAGTACTTC.

In its sample, this clone was seen once. This chain joins TRBV21-1 and TRBJ2-7; the tabulated D call, TRBD2, remains unverified against the DNA. TRBV21-1 is described as a pseudogene. The CDR3 is 15 residues long. This CDR3 is CASSKVGAGEGEQYF. The CDR3 bases are TGTGCCAGCAGCAAAGTAGGGGCGGGAGAGGGCGAGCAGTACTTC.

The chain recombines TRBV5-1 with TRBJ1-2, with D unresolved. The V end lost 0 bases, the J end lost 1 base, and 4 bases lay between the germline ends. The CDR3 has 13 amino acids. Per germline, CDR1 SGHRS and CDR2 YFSETQ. The CDR3 sequence is CASSLGGNYGYTF. The CDR3 DNA reads as TGCGCCAGCAGCTTGGGGGGTAACTATGGCTACACCTTC.

The chain joins TRBV18 to TRBJ2-3; 9 bases are a match to TRBD2. Per germline, CDR1 KGHSH and CDR2 LQKENI. The trim removed 6 bases at V and 2 bases at J, leaving 6 bases unmatched. The CDR3 is made up of 15 amino acids. The CDR3 reads CASSARLAVTDTQYF. The CDR3 region has the DNA TGTGCCAGCTCCGCCCGACTAGCGGTCACAGATACGCAGTATTTT. The variable domain in full, completed from reference TRBV18 and TRBJ2-3, reads NAGVMQNPRHLVRRRGQEARLRCSPMKGHSHVYWYRQLPEEGLKFMVYLQKENIIDESGMPKERFSAEFPKEGPSILRIQQVVRGDSAAYFCASSARLAVTDTQYFGPGTRLTVL.